This T cell receptor beta chain comes out of a study of OX40 agonist ivuxolimab in advanced cancers. Study-level findings and limits: Mean expanded clone counts were higher in CD8+ than CD4+ T cells.

Germline trimming cut 5 bases from V and 8 bases from J; bases unmatched to any gene: 13. Per the germline V gene, CDR1 is MDHEN and CDR2 is SYDVKM. The CDR3 length is 15 residues. Regarding this clone: Its antigen is currently unknown.

Method: immunoSEQ multiplex PCR; TCRdb's copy keeps in-frame clones and lacks some. Among 60,000 to 85,000 clones, 85% to 90% were seen once, and the ten largest hold approximately 2.3%. J is TRBJ1-2 and V is TRBV28; TRBD1 matches 8 bases. This TCR derives from an adult with an advanced solid tumor such as melanoma, head and neck, liver or kidney cancer. Source: CD4+ or CD8+ T cells sorted from blood, taken in a trial of the OX40 agonist ivuxolimab. CDR3 region: CASSPTSDREEGYTF. CDR3 DNA: TGTGCCAGCAGTCCGACCTCGGACAGGGAGGAAGGCTACACCTTC.